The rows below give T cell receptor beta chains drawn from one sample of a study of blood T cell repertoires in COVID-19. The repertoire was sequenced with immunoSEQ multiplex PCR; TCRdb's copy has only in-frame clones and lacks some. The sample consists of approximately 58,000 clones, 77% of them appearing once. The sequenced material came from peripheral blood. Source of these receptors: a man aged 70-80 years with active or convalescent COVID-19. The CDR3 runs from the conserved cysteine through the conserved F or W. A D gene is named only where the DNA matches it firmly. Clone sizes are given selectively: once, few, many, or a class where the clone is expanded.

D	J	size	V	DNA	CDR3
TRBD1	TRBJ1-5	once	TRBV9	TGTGCCAGCAGCTCCGACAGGGTGGGGCAGCCCCAGCATTTT	CASSSDRVGQPQHF
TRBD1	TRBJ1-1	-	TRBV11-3	TGTGCCAGCAGCCGCCGACAGGGGCCAGCTTTCTTT	CASSRRQGPAFF
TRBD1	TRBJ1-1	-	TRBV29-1	TGCAGCGGGGCGGGACAGGCCAACATTGAAGCTTTCTTT	CSGAGQANIEAFF
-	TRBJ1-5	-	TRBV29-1	TGCAGCGTTGGGGGGGGAAGTCAGCCCCAGCATTTT	CSVGGGSQPQHF
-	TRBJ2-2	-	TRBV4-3	TGCGCCAGCAGCCCCCAGGGGAGGGGAGTGGACGGGGAGCTGTTTTTT	CASSPQGRGVDGELFF
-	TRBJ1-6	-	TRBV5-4	TGTGCCAGCAGCCCCCGGACACATAATTCACCCCTCCACTTT	CASSPRTHNSPLHF
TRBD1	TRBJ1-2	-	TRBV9	TGTGCCAGCAGCGCTATACTGGGACAGGGGGACGGCTACACCTTC	CASSAILGQGDGYTF
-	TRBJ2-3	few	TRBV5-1	TGCGCCAGCAGCGGCGTACAGGGAAGAGATACGCAGTATTTT	CASSGVQGRDTQYF
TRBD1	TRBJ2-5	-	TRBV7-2	TGTGCCAGCAGCACAGGGGTGCAAGAGACCCAGTACTTC	CASSTGVQETQYF
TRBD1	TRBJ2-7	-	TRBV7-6	TGTGCCAGCAGCTCGGGGACAGGGTCTATATACGAGCAGTACTTC	CASSSGTGSIYEQYF
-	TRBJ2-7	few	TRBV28	TGTGCCAGCAGTCCTCTCAGGGGACGCTACGAGCAGTACTTC	CASSPLRGRYEQYF
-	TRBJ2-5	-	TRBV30	TGTGCCTGGAGCAGGGGAGGGGACCAAGAGACCCAGTACTTC	CAWSRGGDQETQYF
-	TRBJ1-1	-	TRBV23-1	TGCGCCAGCAGTCACCCGGACATCACTGAAGCTTTCTTT	CASSHPDITEAFF
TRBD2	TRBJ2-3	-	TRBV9	TGTGCCAGCAGTAGGACTAGCGGGGTCGGAACAGATACGCAGTATTTT	CASSRTSGVGTDTQYF
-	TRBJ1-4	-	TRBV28	TGTGCCAGCAGTCTCATCCGGGAAAAACTGTTTTTT	CASSLIREKLFF
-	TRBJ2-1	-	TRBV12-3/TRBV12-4	TGTGCCAGCAGCTACCAATACAATGAGCAGTTCTTC	CASSYQYNEQFF